This T cell receptor beta chain was retrieved from a study of control samples from healthy donors and cancer patients. The CDR3 sequence is 15 residues long. V was shortened by 0 bases and J by 3 bases, with 9 bases between the two germline ends. Germline V gives CDR1 ENHRY, CDR2 SYGVKD. The table came from immunoSEQ multiplex PCR; TCRdb's copy has only in-frame clones and leaves some out. The sample yields 110,000 or so clones, approximately 87% seen once. V is TRBV10-3 and J is TRBJ1-5, with D hard to call. The sequence derives from a man in his thirties or forties in good health. Sample: blood. The CDR3 DNA sequence: TGTGCCATCAGTGAGTCGGTCTTTACCAATCAGCCCCAGCATTTT. This translates into CAISESVFTNQPQHF.